The rows below give T cell receptor beta chains drawn from one sample of a study of cytomegalovirus exposure and HLA in healthy donors. Sequencing used immunoSEQ multiplex PCR; TCRdb keeps in-frame clones, though not all of them. The sample holds some 100,000 clones, 65% to 80% seen once. Sequences were obtained from PBMCs. All receptors derive from a female donor in good health and CMV-seronegative. Each CDR3 is given with its conserved first and last residue. Each record gives: V gene, J gene, D gene, clone size, CDR3 DNA, CDR3 protein. A D gene is named only where the DNA matches it firmly. Clone size appears in some rows only: once, few, many, or a class for an expanded clone.

TRBV4-2	TRBJ1-5	NA	NA	TGTGCCAGCAGCCTAAGGGGGAGCATCGGGGATCAGCCCCAGCATTTT	CASSLRGSIGDQPQHF
TRBV2	TRBJ2-5	NA	NA	TGTGCCAGCAGAGATGGCCTCCAAGAGACCCAGTACTTC	CASRDGLQETQYF
TRBV6-5	TRBJ2-5	TRBD1	NA	TGTGCCAGCACACAGGGGGCAAGGGGGACCCAGTACTTC	CASTQGARGTQYF
TRBV7-2	TRBJ2-1	NA	NA	TGTGCCAGCAGCTTATCCTCGGCAGGGTCCTACAATGAGCAGTTCTTC	CASSLSSAGSYNEQFF
TRBV4-2	TRBJ2-3	TRBD1	NA	TGTGCCAGCAGCCTACAGGGGGGAGCAGATACGCAGTATTTT	CASSLQGGADTQYF
TRBV4-2	TRBJ2-6	TRBD1	NA	TGTGCCAGCAGCCACAGGGACAGGGGGCATTTTGGGGCCAACGTCCTGACTTTC	CASSHRDRGHFGANVLTF
TRBV7-9	TRBJ2-1	TRBD2	NA	TGTGCCAGCAGAACTAGCGGTGGCGTAACCTACAATGAGCAGTTCTTC	CASRTSGGVTYNEQFF
TRBV9	TRBJ1-1	NA	few	TGTGCCAGCAGCGTAGTACAGGGTAGAGATTTCACTGAAGCTTTCTTT	CASSVVQGRDFTEAFF
TRBV6-5	TRBJ1-2	TRBD1	NA	TGTGCCAGCAGTTACCGGACAGGAGGCTACACCTTC	CASSYRTGGYTF
TRBV30	TRBJ2-5	TRBD2	NA	TGTGCCTGGAGTGTAGCCGGGGGGAACCAAGAGACCCAGTACTTC	CAWSVAGGNQETQYF
TRBV7-9	TRBJ1-5	TRBD1	few	TGTGCCAGCAGCACCGACAGGGCTAGGGGTCAGCCCCAGCATTTT	CASSTDRARGQPQHF
TRBV7-9	TRBJ2-7	NA	NA	TGTTCCAGCACCCCCCCCCAGGGATGGACCTACGAGCAGTACTTC	CSSTPPQGWTYEQYF
TRBV4-2	TRBJ2-1	NA	once	TGTGCCAGCAGCCAAGATATACGGGGGTTCGAAGGGTTCTTC	CASSQDIRGFEGFF
TRBV7-8	TRBJ2-1	TRBD2	NA	TGTGCCAGCAGCTTGGCTAGCGGGGCCAATATGGGTGAGCAGTTCTTC	CASSLASGANMGEQFF
TRBV19	TRBJ2-1	TRBD1	NA	TGTGCCAGTAGTACGACAGGGTCCCCCTACAATGAGCAGTTCTTC	CASSTTGSPYNEQFF
TRBV6-5	TRBJ1-2	NA	NA	TGTGCCAGCAGTTACTCGGGGAGGGGGGACTATGGCTACACCTTC	CASSYSGRGDYGYTF
TRBV5-5	TRBJ1-3	TRBD1	NA	TGTGCCAGCAGCTTCCGTATTATCCAGGGGGCTGCCGGAAACACCATATATTTT	CASSFRIIQGAAGNTIYF
TRBV7-2	TRBJ2-5	NA	once	TGTGCCAGCAGCTCTATCCTGACTAGTCTGGGGACCCAGTACTTC	CASSSILTSLGTQYF
TRBV2	TRBJ1-2	TRBD1	NA	TGTGCCAGCAGTGAAACGGCAGGGGGAAGCTATGGCTACACCTTC	CASSETAGGSYGYTF
TRBV29-1	TRBJ1-1	NA	NA	TGCAGCGTTGTAAAGGGACTGACTGAAGCTTTCTTT	CSVVKGLTEAFF
TRBV6-6	TRBJ1-3	TRBD1	few	TGTGCCAGCAGTCGGACAGGCGTCTCTGGAAACACCATATATTTT	CASSRTGVSGNTIYF
TRBV13	TRBJ2-7	TRBD1	NA	TGTGCCAGCAGTTGGACAGGGGCCAACTCCTACGAGCAGTACTTC	CASSWTGANSYEQYF